These T cell receptor beta chains were read from a single sample in a study of T cells in Graves' hyperthyroidism and ophthalmopathy. MiXCR, applied by TCRdb to the multiplex PCR reads, yields one record per CDR3 protein. In the table there are hundreds of thousands of distinct CDR3 sequences, over 12% of which are singletons. The sample was blood. The origin of the receptors is a woman aged 35 to 49 with Graves' ophthalmopathy. The CDR3 runs from the conserved cysteine through the conserved F or W. A D gene is named only where the DNA matches it firmly. Some rows mark clone size as missing; the rest say once, few, many or name a class of expanded clone.

V,size,D,J,DNA,CDR3
TRBV5-5,few,.,TRBJ2-5,TGTGCCAGCAGCAGACAAATGGATTCTAGGGGCGAGACCCAGTACTTC,CASSRQMDSRGETQYF
TRBV20-1,many,.,TRBJ2-5,TGCAGTGCTAGAGATCGAGTACGGGACCCGGTCGGAGAGACCCAGTACTTC,CSARDRVRDPVGETQYF
TRBV6-5,many,TRBD2,TRBJ2-7,TGTGCCAGCAGATCCAATAGCGGGAGGTCCTACGAGCAGTACTTC,CASRSNSGRSYEQYF
TRBV11-2,many,.,TRBJ1-2,TGTGCCAGCAGCTTAGAGGGGACGGTGCGCTACACCTTC,CASSLEGTVRYTF
TRBV6-5,once,TRBD1,TRBJ1-5,TGTGCCAGCAGTTTACGAGACAGGGATGGCAATCAGCCCCAGCATTTT,CASSLRDRDGNQPQHF
TRBV6-5,many,TRBD1,TRBJ2-7,TGTGCCAGCAGTTACTCGATATCGGACAGGGTCCACGAGCAGTACTTC,CASSYSISDRVHEQYF
TRBV25-1,many,.,TRBJ1-2,TGTGCCAGCAGTGAATCTGTTAAGAGGGGCGGATTTGGCTATGGCTACACCTTC,CASSESVKRGGFGYGYTF
TRBV7-2,many,.,TRBJ2-5,TGTGCCAGCAGAGACAGGCCTCAAGAGACCCAGTACTTC,CASRDRPQETQYF
TRBV4-1,.,.,TRBJ2-7,TGCGCCAGCAGCCTCGAAGGAGCAACTTTCTACGAGCAGTACTTC,CASSLEGATFYEQYF
TRBV6-1,many,.,TRBJ2-7,TGTGCCAGCGACAATATGGCCGAGCAGTACTTC,CASDNMAEQYF
TRBV15,.,TRBD1,TRBJ1-2,TGTGCCACCAGCAGAGATCGGGACAGGGACTATGGCTACACCTTC,CATSRDRDRDYGYTF
TRBV20-1,many,.,TRBJ1-5,TGCAGTGCTAGTTCTAGCCAGGATCAGCCCCAGCATTTT,CSASSSQDQPQHF
TRBV6-1,once,.,TRBJ2-7,TGTGCCAGCAGGCCGACCTGGGCCGAGCAGTACTTC,CASRPTWAEQYF
TRBV14,few,.,TRBJ2-7,TGTGCCAGCAGCCCCTGGGGAGGGGGGGACTACGAGCAGTACTTC,CASSPWGGGDYEQYF
TRBV5-1,many,TRBD1,TRBJ1-2,TGCGCCAGCAGCCCCGGGGGGACAGCTAACTATGGCTACACCTTC,CASSPGGTANYGYTF
TRBV12-5,many,.,TRBJ2-7,TGTGCTAGTGGTTTGGTAATGATCGAAGGTGACGAGCAGTACTTC,CASGLVMIEGDEQYF
TRBV20-1,many,.,TRBJ2-5,TGCAGTGCCAAGGGGCAGGGTCTTGAGACCCAGTACTTC,CSAKGQGLETQYF
TRBV6-2/TRBV6-3,many,.,TRBJ1-2,TGTGCCAGCAGTTACTCGACCGGTCTGCGGCCGAACTATGGCTACACCTTC,CASSYSTGLRPNYGYTF
TRBV20-1,.,.,TRBJ2-7,TGCAGTGCTAGGCACAGGGTGACTACCTACGAGCAGTACTTC,CSARHRVTTYEQYF
TRBV6-5,many,TRBD2,TRBJ2-7,TGTGCCAGCACTTCGACTAGCGGGAGGTCCGAGCAGTACTTC,CASTSTSGRSEQYF
TRBV19,many,TRBD1,TRBJ2-4,TGTGCCAGTAGTACACGGGACAGGGGAAAGGGGCACAAAAACATTCAGTACTTC,CASSTRDRGKGHKNIQYF
TRBV27,many,.,TRBJ2-7,TGTGCCAGCAGTTTATCCCAACGGGGCTACTCCTACGAGCAGTACTTC,CASSLSQRGYSYEQYF
TRBV3-1,.,.,TRBJ2-7,TGTGCCAGCAGCCAAGATAACGGGGAGCAGTACTTC,CASSQDNGEQYF
TRBV28,many,.,TRBJ1-2,TGTGCCAGCACGCGGGTTAACTATGGCTACACCTTC,CASTRVNYGYTF
TRBV5-1,.,.,TRBJ1-3,TGCGCCAGCAGCTTGGCGGGGGTATTGTCTGGAAACACCATATATTTT,CASSLAGVLSGNTIYF
TRBV28,many,TRBD2,TRBJ2-7,TGTGCCAGCAGTTTCCGGCTAGCGGGAGGTCCGTCCTACGAGCAGTACTTC,CASSFRLAGGPSYEQYF
TRBV6-2/TRBV6-3,many,.,TRBJ2-7,TGTGCCAGCAGTTACTCGAGGGGGGCGGTCGACTACGAGCAGTACTTC,CASSYSRGAVDYEQYF
TRBV20-1,many,.,TRBJ2-7,TGCAGTGCTAGCAGGGTACTGGGAGAGCAGTACTTC,CSASRVLGEQYF
TRBV6-2/TRBV6-3,many,.,TRBJ2-3,TGTGCCAGCAGCTTTCTCGCCACAGATACGCAGTATTTT,CASSFLATDTQYF
TRBV6-1,many,.,TRBJ1-5,TGTGCCAGCAGTGAACAGGGCACTTATCAGCCCCAGCATTTT,CASSEQGTYQPQHF